Sequencing of this TCR beta chain was carried out in a study of shared clonotypes between healthy human individuals. Original processing methods: With immunoSEQ giving junction-only sequences and no quality scores, filtering differed. The data were produced by immunoSEQ multiplex PCR, yet TCRdb's version contains in-frame clones alone and is incomplete. V, J and clone size are those of that table, while D and trimming were read from the DNA. The data show fewer than 1.8 million clones, with approximately 98.5% seen just once and 0.3% to 0.45% held by the top ten. Trimming left V 7 bases short and J 4 bases short, with 9 bases between. Germline assignment: CDR1 SQVTM and CDR2 ANQGSEA. This CDR3 region has 11 residues. Turning to this clone: Its antigen is unknown.

Study outcomes and limitations: On the whole, naive subsets had larger estimated richness than memory subsets had.

The gene calls are TRBV29-1 and TRBJ2-3; D remains ambiguous. Specimen: naive CD4+ T cells sorted from blood. Subset here: CD45RA+ positively selected. This receptor was identified in a young man in good health. CDR3 nucleotides: TGCAGCGGAACGGTCGCAGATACGCAGTATTTT. Its translation: CSGTVADTQYF.